This paragraph reports one TCR beta chain. Its target is not known. Sequencing used immunoSEQ multiplex PCR; TCRdb keeps in-frame clones, though not all of them. There are 35,000 to 50,000 clones in the sample; over 90% occur only once, and around a fifth lies in the top ten. This CDR3 is 15 amino acids long. The V gene's germline CDR1 is ENHRY and CDR2 SYGVKD. J gave up 4 bases and V 4 bases, and 8 bases lay outside the gene matches. This record comes from a study of graft-versus-host responses after intestinal transplantation. Study background: For approximately three years after anti-thymocyte globulin induction, all recipients took tacrolimus and steroids.

General study findings and limits: Marrow from the recipient contained GvH clones, some of which had appeared first in ileum or blood. Elevated graft-versus-host to host-versus-graft clonal ratios in allografts were recorded for patients with graft-donor T cell macrochimerism.

This TCR was sampled from a human donor who was the organ donor for an intestinal transplant. Sample: unstimulated CD8+ T cells sorted from spleen or lymph node cells, taken before transplant. This rearrangement joins TRBV10-3 to TRBJ2-7, with TRBD2 matching 9 bases. CDR3 in DNA: TGTGCCATCAGTGGGCCAACTAGCGGGTTTTACGAGCAGTACTTC. Its protein product is CAISGPTSGFYEQYF.